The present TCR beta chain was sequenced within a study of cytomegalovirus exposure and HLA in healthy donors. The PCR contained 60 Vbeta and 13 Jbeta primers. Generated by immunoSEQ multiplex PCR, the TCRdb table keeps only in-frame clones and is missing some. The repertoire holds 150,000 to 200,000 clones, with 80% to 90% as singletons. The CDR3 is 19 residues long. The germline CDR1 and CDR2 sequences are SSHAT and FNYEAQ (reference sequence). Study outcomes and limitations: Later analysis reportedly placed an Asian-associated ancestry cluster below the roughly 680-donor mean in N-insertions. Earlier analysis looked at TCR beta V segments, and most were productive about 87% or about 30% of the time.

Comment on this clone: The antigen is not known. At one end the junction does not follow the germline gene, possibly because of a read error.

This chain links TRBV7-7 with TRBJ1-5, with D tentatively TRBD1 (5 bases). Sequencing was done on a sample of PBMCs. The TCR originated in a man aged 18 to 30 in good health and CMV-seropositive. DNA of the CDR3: TGTGCTAGCAGCTTATATGGGGCTGGGGTCCAGGAATGTTGTCAGCCCCAGCATTTT. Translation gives CASSLYGAGVQECCQPQHF.